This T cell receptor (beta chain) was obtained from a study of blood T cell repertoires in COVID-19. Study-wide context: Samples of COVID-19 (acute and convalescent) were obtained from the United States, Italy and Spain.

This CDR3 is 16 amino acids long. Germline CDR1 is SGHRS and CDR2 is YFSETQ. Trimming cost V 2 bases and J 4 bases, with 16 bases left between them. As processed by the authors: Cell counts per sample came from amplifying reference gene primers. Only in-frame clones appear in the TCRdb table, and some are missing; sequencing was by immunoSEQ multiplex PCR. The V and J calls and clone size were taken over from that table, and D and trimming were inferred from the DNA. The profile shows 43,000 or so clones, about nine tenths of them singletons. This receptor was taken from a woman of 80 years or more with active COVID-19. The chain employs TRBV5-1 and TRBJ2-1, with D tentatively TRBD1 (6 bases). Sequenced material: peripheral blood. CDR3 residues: CASSFVVSGQYNEQFF. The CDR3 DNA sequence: TGCGCCAGCAGCTTCGTAGTCTCCGGACAGTACAATGAGCAGTTCTTC.